The clone carrying this T cell receptor beta chain was seen only a few times. Both ends of each TCR cDNA library bore sample-specific barcodes. Authors' processing steps: Each donor had about 95,000 to nearly 550,000 clonotypes. TCRdb independently ran MiXCR on the 5' RACE reads; one entry per CDR3 protein. In this record, the V and J calls reflect TCRdb's handling and not the investigators' own analysis. The table has hundreds of thousands of distinct CDR3 sequences, 28% seen once; the top ten hold about 6%. The source of the sample is a study of identical twins' blood T cells. Looking at the study overall: Approximately 12 libraries, six alpha and six beta, gave 50 million to 55 million reads.

The three twin pairs were reared together, likely meeting the same infections. Material for sequencing was PBMCs. This TCR was sampled from a woman aged 18-55 years in good health.

CDR3 in amino acids: CASSPMGLGTEAFF. The CDR3, as DNA: TGTGCCAGCAGCCCCATGGGTTTGGGTACTGAAGCTTTCTTT. This chain connects TRBV7-2 to TRBJ1-1, with D uncertain. This CDR3 is 14 amino acids long. CDR1 SGHTA and CDR2 FQGNSA come from the germline V gene. V was clipped by 5 bases and J by 5 bases, with 15 bases between them.